The clone carrying this T cell receptor beta chain was picked up many times. The antigen is undetermined. The source of the sample is a study of T-cell reconstitution after alpha-beta-depleted transplantation in children. Using unique molecular identifiers, the investigators prepared the TCRbeta library. From the PCR reads, TCRdb called clonotypes with MiXCR, one entry per CDR3 protein. The sample holds 600,000 to 800,000 distinct CDR3 sequences; about 12% are singletons and the top ten take 0.79%. Overall study results and limits: A year post-transplant, T-cell counts and diversity derived mostly from newly produced T cells.

V shed 4 bases, J shed 9 bases, and the junction held 12 bases outside the gene matches. CDR1 is SQVTM, CDR2 ANQGSEA, per germline. CDR3 length: 14 residues. The source of this sequence is a girl aged 2 to 9 with congenital amegakaryocytic thrombocytopenia, due to receive a stem cell transplant. V usage is TRBV29-1 and J usage is TRBJ1-5; 7 bases line up with TRBD1. Sequencing was performed on PBMCs, taken before TCRalphabeta/CD19-depleted stem cell transplant. CDR3 sequence reads: CSVVEDRPDSPQHF. The CDR3 DNA sequence: TGCAGCGTTGTGGAGGACAGGCCCGATTCGCCCCAGCATTTT.